These T cell receptor beta chains were read from a single sample in a study of human T cells and chemical hapten exposure. TCRdb passed the RACE reads through MiXCR, listing each CDR3 protein once. Of about 85,000 distinct CDR3 sequences in the sample, roughly 8.5% were seen once. The sample in question was whole blood, obtained in connection with sensitization to the hapten diphenylcyclopropenone (DPC). The receptors stem from a man aged 35 to 55 with alopecia areata. Some clones in this sample may be carry-over from other donors' samples. Both conserved end residues are part of each CDR3. The order of the fields is D gene, J gene, V gene, clone size, CDR3 length, CDR3 protein, CDR3 DNA. The D gene is left open where the match is weak. Size values are once, few and many counts, or a class for expanded clones, and some rows have none.

d_call: .
j_call: TRBJ2-5
v_call: TRBV29-1
clone_size: .
cdr3_length: 12
cdr3_aa: CSVTGLVETQYF
cdr3_nt: TGCAGCGTTACAGGGTTGGTAGAGACCCAGTACTTC

d_call: TRBD2
j_call: TRBJ2-1
v_call: TRBV3-1
clone_size: few
cdr3_length: 17
cdr3_aa: CASSLYQGTSGNNEQFF
cdr3_nt: TGTGCCAGCAGCCTGTACCAAGGGACTAGCGGAAACAATGAGCAGTTCTTC

d_call: TRBD1
j_call: TRBJ2-7
v_call: TRBV27
clone_size: few
cdr3_length: 16
cdr3_aa: CASSTRTPQTGSEQYF
cdr3_nt: TGTGCCAGCAGTACGAGAACGCCCCAGACAGGGAGCGAGCAGTACTTC

d_call: TRBD2
j_call: TRBJ2-7
v_call: TRBV18
clone_size: few
cdr3_length: 16
cdr3_aa: CASSPPGLAGADEQYF
cdr3_nt: TGTGCCAGCTCACCGCCGGGACTAGCGGGAGCAGACGAGCAGTACTTC

d_call: .
j_call: TRBJ2-1
v_call: TRBV24-1
clone_size: .
cdr3_length: 11
cdr3_aa: CATDSYNEQFF
cdr3_nt: TGTGCCACCGACTCCTACAATGAGCAGTTCTTC

d_call: TRBD2
j_call: TRBJ2-3
v_call: TRBV3-1
clone_size: .
cdr3_length: 15
cdr3_aa: CASSQRGTNTDTQYF
cdr3_nt: TGTGCCAGCAGCCAACGCGGGACTAACACAGATACGCAGTATTTT

d_call: .
j_call: TRBJ1-2
v_call: TRBV7-9
clone_size: many
cdr3_length: 16
cdr3_aa: CASSFRAIGDDYGYTF
cdr3_nt: TGTGCCAGCAGCTTTAGGGCTATCGGGGACGACTATGGCTACACCTTC

d_call: TRBD2
j_call: TRBJ2-3
v_call: TRBV9
clone_size: .
cdr3_length: 16
cdr3_aa: CASSSREGGSGDTQYF
cdr3_nt: TGTGCCAGCAGCTCCCGGGAGGGAGGGTCTGGGGATACGCAGTATTTT

d_call: TRBD1
j_call: TRBJ2-7
v_call: TRBV29-1
clone_size: many
cdr3_length: 13
cdr3_aa: CSVAGTGAGEQYF
cdr3_nt: TGCAGCGTCGCCGGGACAGGGGCGGGCGAGCAGTACTTC

d_call: TRBD1
j_call: TRBJ1-2
v_call: TRBV19
clone_size: few
cdr3_length: 13
cdr3_aa: CASSISGGDGYTF
cdr3_nt: TGTGCCAGTAGTATATCAGGGGGAGATGGCTACACCTTC

d_call: .
j_call: TRBJ1-1
v_call: TRBV9
clone_size: .
cdr3_length: 12
cdr3_aa: CASSPPPSAAFF
cdr3_nt: TGTGCCAGCAGCCCCCCTCCGAGCGCAGCTTTCTTT

d_call: TRBD2
j_call: TRBJ2-1
v_call: TRBV4-1
clone_size: many
cdr3_length: 17
cdr3_aa: CASSQEDSGNSYNEQFF
cdr3_nt: TGCGCCAGCAGCCAAGAGGATAGCGGGAACTCCTACAATGAGCAGTTCTTC

d_call: .
j_call: TRBJ2-1
v_call: TRBV12-3/TRBV12-4
clone_size: .
cdr3_length: 15
cdr3_aa: CASSPQGLTYNEQFF
cdr3_nt: TGTGCCAGCAGCCCCCAGGGATTAACCTACAATGAGCAGTTCTTC

d_call: .
j_call: TRBJ2-5
v_call: TRBV7-2
clone_size: many
cdr3_length: 15
cdr3_aa: CASSFSRGPQETQYF
cdr3_nt: TGTGCCAGCAGCTTTTCTCGGGGGCCCCAAGAGACCCAGTACTTC

d_call: .
j_call: TRBJ2-3
v_call: TRBV7-8
clone_size: few
cdr3_length: 17
cdr3_aa: CASSSRRFSPRTDTQYF
cdr3_nt: TGTGCCAGCAGCTCGAGAAGGTTCTCACCGCGCACAGATACGCAGTATTTT

d_call: TRBD2
j_call: TRBJ2-3
v_call: TRBV5-5
clone_size: .
cdr3_length: 15
cdr3_aa: CASSYIAGSTDTQYF
cdr3_nt: TGTGCCAGCAGCTACATAGCGGGAAGCACAGATACGCAGTATTTT

d_call: .
j_call: TRBJ1-2
v_call: TRBV21-1
clone_size: .
cdr3_length: 21
cdr3_aa: CASSKVNRKSGQANWSGGYTF
cdr3_nt: TGTGCCAGCAGCAAAGTAAACAGAAAAAGTGGACAGGCCAACTGGTCCGGCGGCTACACCTTC

d_call: .
j_call: TRBJ2-3
v_call: TRBV29-1
clone_size: few
cdr3_length: 13
cdr3_aa: CSVEVRNTDTQYF
cdr3_nt: TGCAGCGTTGAAGTTCGAAACACAGATACGCAGTATTTT

d_call: .
j_call: TRBJ2-1
v_call: TRBV10-3
clone_size: many
cdr3_length: 18
cdr3_aa: CAISDPLRGGSSYNEQFF
cdr3_nt: TGTGCCATCAGTGACCCTCTGAGAGGCGGCAGCTCCTACAATGAGCAGTTCTTC

d_call: TRBD2
j_call: TRBJ2-2
v_call: TRBV5-1
clone_size: few
cdr3_length: 17
cdr3_aa: CASSAPGTSGNTGELFF
cdr3_nt: TGCGCCAGCAGCGCCCCCGGGACTAGCGGGAACACCGGGGAGCTGTTTTTT

d_call: TRBD1
j_call: TRBJ2-1
v_call: TRBV13
clone_size: .
cdr3_length: 16
cdr3_aa: CASSSPDRGPYNEQFF
cdr3_nt: TGTGCCAGCAGCTCCCCGGACAGGGGGCCCTACAATGAGCAGTTCTTC

d_call: .
j_call: TRBJ2-3
v_call: TRBV6-6
clone_size: few
cdr3_length: 15
cdr3_aa: CASSYLSEYTDTQYF
cdr3_nt: TGTGCCAGCAGTTACCTGTCAGAATACACAGATACGCAGTATTTT

d_call: TRBD2
j_call: TRBJ2-1
v_call: TRBV20-1
clone_size: few
cdr3_length: 15
cdr3_aa: CSARVGGSGRTAQFF
cdr3_nt: TGCAGTGCTAGAGTGGGTGGTAGCGGGAGGACCGCCCAGTTCTTC

d_call: .
j_call: TRBJ1-1
v_call: TRBV29-1
clone_size: few
cdr3_length: 13
cdr3_aa: CSVWVQPNTEAFF
cdr3_nt: TGCAGCGTTTGGGTGCAGCCGAACACTGAAGCTTTCTTT

d_call: .
j_call: TRBJ1-4
v_call: TRBV6-2/TRBV6-3
clone_size: few
cdr3_length: 16
cdr3_aa: CASSEREPGGGEKLFF
cdr3_nt: TGTGCCAGCAGCGAAAGGGAGCCAGGAGGAGGTGAAAAACTGTTTTTT

d_call: .
j_call: TRBJ2-2
v_call: TRBV25-1
clone_size: .
cdr3_length: 15
cdr3_aa: CASSDARENTGELFF
cdr3_nt: TGTGCCAGCAGTGATGCGAGGGAGAACACCGGGGAGCTGTTTTTT

d_call: TRBD2
j_call: TRBJ2-1
v_call: TRBV7-2
clone_size: .
cdr3_length: 17
cdr3_aa: CASNSRGFSGRSDEQFF
cdr3_nt: TGTGCCAGCAACTCCAGGGGTTTTAGCGGGAGGAGTGATGAGCAGTTCTTC

d_call: .
j_call: TRBJ2-5
v_call: TRBV12-3/TRBV12-4
clone_size: few
cdr3_length: 13
cdr3_aa: CASSLTKKGTQYF
cdr3_nt: TGTGCCAGCAGCTTGACAAAAAAGGGGACCCAGTACTTC

d_call: .
j_call: TRBJ1-3
v_call: TRBV27
clone_size: .
cdr3_length: 14
cdr3_aa: CASSSGGSGNTIYF
cdr3_nt: TGTGCCAGCAGTTCCGGGGGCTCTGGAAACACCATATATTTT

d_call: .
j_call: TRBJ1-5
v_call: TRBV12-3/TRBV12-4
clone_size: .
cdr3_length: 14
cdr3_aa: CASRRTGNNQPQHF
cdr3_nt: TGTGCCAGCAGGCGTACAGGAAACAATCAGCCCCAGCATTTT

d_call: .
j_call: TRBJ1-1
v_call: TRBV18
clone_size: few
cdr3_length: 16
cdr3_aa: CASSPSLSGTNTEAFF
cdr3_nt: TGTGCCAGCTCACCAAGCTTGTCTGGGACCAACACTGAAGCTTTCTTT

d_call: TRBD2
j_call: TRBJ2-1
v_call: TRBV27
clone_size: .
cdr3_length: 15
cdr3_aa: CASTYLAGAYNEQFF
cdr3_nt: TGTGCCAGCACATATTTAGCGGGTGCCTACAATGAGCAGTTCTTC

d_call: .
j_call: TRBJ2-6
v_call: TRBV2
clone_size: few
cdr3_length: 15
cdr3_aa: CASSKGVSGANVLTF
cdr3_nt: TGTGCCAGCTCAAAGGGGGTCTCTGGGGCCAACGTCCTGACTTTC

d_call: .
j_call: TRBJ1-2
v_call: TRBV6-5
clone_size: many
cdr3_length: 14
cdr3_aa: CASSYGGAGYGYTF
cdr3_nt: TGTGCCAGCAGTTACGGGGGGGCTGGATATGGCTACACCTTC

d_call: .
j_call: TRBJ1-6
v_call: TRBV12-3/TRBV12-4
clone_size: many
cdr3_length: 15
cdr3_aa: CASSLHSSYNSPLHF
cdr3_nt: TGTGCCAGCAGCCTGCATAGCTCCTATAATTCACCCCTCCACTTT

d_call: .
j_call: TRBJ1-5
v_call: TRBV27
clone_size: few
cdr3_length: 15
cdr3_aa: CASKERAGSNQPQHF
cdr3_nt: TGTGCCAGCAAGGAGAGGGCCGGGAGCAATCAGCCCCAGCATTTT

d_call: .
j_call: TRBJ2-1
v_call: TRBV13
clone_size: .
cdr3_length: 13
cdr3_aa: CASSLSGREPPFF
cdr3_nt: TGTGCCAGCAGCTTATCGGGCCGGGAGCCGCCGTTCTTC

d_call: TRBD2
j_call: TRBJ2-4
v_call: TRBV2
clone_size: .
cdr3_length: 14
cdr3_aa: CASSSSGRANIQYF
cdr3_nt: TGTGCCAGCAGTTCTAGCGGGAGGGCAAACATTCAGTACTTC

d_call: .
j_call: TRBJ2-5
v_call: TRBV7-9
clone_size: few
cdr3_length: 16
cdr3_aa: CASSFAGTSSPETQYF
cdr3_nt: TGTGCCAGCAGCTTCGCCGGGACATCATCACCGGAGACCCAGTACTTC

d_call: .
j_call: TRBJ1-6
v_call: TRBV14
clone_size: .
cdr3_length: 13
cdr3_aa: CASSQGPHSPLHF
cdr3_nt: TGTGCCAGCAGCCAAGGACCGCATTCACCCCTCCACTTT

d_call: .
j_call: TRBJ2-1
v_call: TRBV28
clone_size: few
cdr3_length: 15
cdr3_aa: CASSSPPPGLNEQFF
cdr3_nt: TGTGCCAGCAGTTCACCCCCCCCGGGGTTAAATGAGCAGTTCTTC

d_call: .
j_call: TRBJ1-6
v_call: TRBV2
clone_size: many
cdr3_length: 15
cdr3_aa: CASSEAGQLGSPLHF
cdr3_nt: TGTGCCAGCAGTGAAGCGGGACAACTCGGTTCACCCCTCCACTTT

d_call: .
j_call: TRBJ1-5
v_call: TRBV15
clone_size: few
cdr3_length: 16
cdr3_aa: CATSRVGRGNNQPQHF
cdr3_nt: TGTGCCACCAGCAGAGTTGGCAGGGGTAACAATCAGCCCCAGCATTTT

d_call: TRBD2
j_call: TRBJ2-2
v_call: TRBV20-1
clone_size: many
cdr3_length: 15
cdr3_aa: CSAGGLAGVTGELFF
cdr3_nt: TGCAGTGCTGGGGGACTAGCGGGAGTTACCGGGGAGCTGTTTTTT

d_call: TRBD2
j_call: TRBJ2-3
v_call: TRBV6-8
clone_size: few
cdr3_length: 13
cdr3_aa: CASAVSAGDTQYF
cdr3_nt: TGTGCCAGCGCAGTATCAGCGGGGGATACGCAGTATTTT

d_call: .
j_call: TRBJ2-3
v_call: TRBV20-1
clone_size: few
cdr3_length: 15
cdr3_aa: CSARGSQRAAATQYF
cdr3_nt: TGCAGTGCTAGGGGGTCCCAGCGGGCGGCCGCTACGCAGTATTTT

d_call: .
j_call: TRBJ2-7
v_call: TRBV6-5
clone_size: .
cdr3_length: 13
cdr3_aa: CASRMTSSYEQYF
cdr3_nt: TGTGCCAGCAGAATGACTAGTTCCTACGAGCAGTACTTC

d_call: .
j_call: TRBJ2-6
v_call: TRBV27
clone_size: many
cdr3_length: 13
cdr3_aa: CASSLHGANVLTF
cdr3_nt: TGTGCCAGCAGTTTACACGGGGCCAACGTCCTGACTTTC

d_call: TRBD2
j_call: TRBJ2-1
v_call: TRBV12-3/TRBV12-4
clone_size: few
cdr3_length: 15
cdr3_aa: CASTSLAGGFHEQFF
cdr3_nt: TGTGCCAGCACCTCCCTAGCGGGAGGGTTCCATGAGCAGTTCTTC

d_call: TRBD2
j_call: TRBJ2-1
v_call: TRBV29-1
clone_size: few
cdr3_length: 16
cdr3_aa: CSVDPTTSGRPYEQFF
cdr3_nt: TGCAGCGTTGATCCTACGACTAGCGGGAGACCGTATGAGCAGTTCTTC

d_call: .
j_call: TRBJ1-3
v_call: TRBV18
clone_size: few
cdr3_length: 16
cdr3_aa: CASSPLDLGSGNTIYF
cdr3_nt: TGTGCCAGCTCACCCCTCGATCTGGGCTCTGGAAACACCATATATTTT

d_call: TRBD1
j_call: TRBJ2-7
v_call: TRBV27
clone_size: many
cdr3_length: 15
cdr3_aa: CASSLSGQGAYEQYF
cdr3_nt: TGTGCCAGCAGTTTATCGGGTCAGGGGGCCTACGAGCAGTACTTC

d_call: .
j_call: TRBJ2-5
v_call: TRBV5-1
clone_size: .
cdr3_length: 14
cdr3_aa: CASSLEFPQETQYF
cdr3_nt: TGCGCCAGCAGCTTGGAGTTCCCCCAAGAGACCCAGTACTTC

d_call: .
j_call: TRBJ1-5
v_call: TRBV6-1
clone_size: .
cdr3_length: 14
cdr3_aa: CASSDRGLHQPQHF
cdr3_nt: TGTGCCAGCAGTGATCGGGGTTTACATCAGCCCCAGCATTTT

d_call: .
j_call: TRBJ2-3
v_call: TRBV9
clone_size: many
cdr3_length: 13
cdr3_aa: CASSEVGTDTQYF
cdr3_nt: TGTGCCAGCAGCGAGGTAGGAACAGATACGCAGTATTTT

d_call: .
j_call: TRBJ2-3
v_call: TRBV9
clone_size: many
cdr3_length: 17
cdr3_aa: CASSGVLVGASTDTQYF
cdr3_nt: TGTGCCAGCAGCGGGGTCCTAGTGGGAGCTAGCACAGATACGCAGTATTTT

d_call: .
j_call: TRBJ2-5
v_call: TRBV20-1
clone_size: many
cdr3_length: 14
cdr3_aa: CSAPGVGGQETQYF
cdr3_nt: TGCAGTGCACCAGGGGTCGGCGGACAAGAGACCCAGTACTTC

d_call: .
j_call: TRBJ2-3
v_call: TRBV5-4
clone_size: many
cdr3_length: 14
cdr3_aa: CASSWEVRTDTQYF
cdr3_nt: TGTGCCAGCAGCTGGGAGGTTAGGACAGATACGCAGTATTTT